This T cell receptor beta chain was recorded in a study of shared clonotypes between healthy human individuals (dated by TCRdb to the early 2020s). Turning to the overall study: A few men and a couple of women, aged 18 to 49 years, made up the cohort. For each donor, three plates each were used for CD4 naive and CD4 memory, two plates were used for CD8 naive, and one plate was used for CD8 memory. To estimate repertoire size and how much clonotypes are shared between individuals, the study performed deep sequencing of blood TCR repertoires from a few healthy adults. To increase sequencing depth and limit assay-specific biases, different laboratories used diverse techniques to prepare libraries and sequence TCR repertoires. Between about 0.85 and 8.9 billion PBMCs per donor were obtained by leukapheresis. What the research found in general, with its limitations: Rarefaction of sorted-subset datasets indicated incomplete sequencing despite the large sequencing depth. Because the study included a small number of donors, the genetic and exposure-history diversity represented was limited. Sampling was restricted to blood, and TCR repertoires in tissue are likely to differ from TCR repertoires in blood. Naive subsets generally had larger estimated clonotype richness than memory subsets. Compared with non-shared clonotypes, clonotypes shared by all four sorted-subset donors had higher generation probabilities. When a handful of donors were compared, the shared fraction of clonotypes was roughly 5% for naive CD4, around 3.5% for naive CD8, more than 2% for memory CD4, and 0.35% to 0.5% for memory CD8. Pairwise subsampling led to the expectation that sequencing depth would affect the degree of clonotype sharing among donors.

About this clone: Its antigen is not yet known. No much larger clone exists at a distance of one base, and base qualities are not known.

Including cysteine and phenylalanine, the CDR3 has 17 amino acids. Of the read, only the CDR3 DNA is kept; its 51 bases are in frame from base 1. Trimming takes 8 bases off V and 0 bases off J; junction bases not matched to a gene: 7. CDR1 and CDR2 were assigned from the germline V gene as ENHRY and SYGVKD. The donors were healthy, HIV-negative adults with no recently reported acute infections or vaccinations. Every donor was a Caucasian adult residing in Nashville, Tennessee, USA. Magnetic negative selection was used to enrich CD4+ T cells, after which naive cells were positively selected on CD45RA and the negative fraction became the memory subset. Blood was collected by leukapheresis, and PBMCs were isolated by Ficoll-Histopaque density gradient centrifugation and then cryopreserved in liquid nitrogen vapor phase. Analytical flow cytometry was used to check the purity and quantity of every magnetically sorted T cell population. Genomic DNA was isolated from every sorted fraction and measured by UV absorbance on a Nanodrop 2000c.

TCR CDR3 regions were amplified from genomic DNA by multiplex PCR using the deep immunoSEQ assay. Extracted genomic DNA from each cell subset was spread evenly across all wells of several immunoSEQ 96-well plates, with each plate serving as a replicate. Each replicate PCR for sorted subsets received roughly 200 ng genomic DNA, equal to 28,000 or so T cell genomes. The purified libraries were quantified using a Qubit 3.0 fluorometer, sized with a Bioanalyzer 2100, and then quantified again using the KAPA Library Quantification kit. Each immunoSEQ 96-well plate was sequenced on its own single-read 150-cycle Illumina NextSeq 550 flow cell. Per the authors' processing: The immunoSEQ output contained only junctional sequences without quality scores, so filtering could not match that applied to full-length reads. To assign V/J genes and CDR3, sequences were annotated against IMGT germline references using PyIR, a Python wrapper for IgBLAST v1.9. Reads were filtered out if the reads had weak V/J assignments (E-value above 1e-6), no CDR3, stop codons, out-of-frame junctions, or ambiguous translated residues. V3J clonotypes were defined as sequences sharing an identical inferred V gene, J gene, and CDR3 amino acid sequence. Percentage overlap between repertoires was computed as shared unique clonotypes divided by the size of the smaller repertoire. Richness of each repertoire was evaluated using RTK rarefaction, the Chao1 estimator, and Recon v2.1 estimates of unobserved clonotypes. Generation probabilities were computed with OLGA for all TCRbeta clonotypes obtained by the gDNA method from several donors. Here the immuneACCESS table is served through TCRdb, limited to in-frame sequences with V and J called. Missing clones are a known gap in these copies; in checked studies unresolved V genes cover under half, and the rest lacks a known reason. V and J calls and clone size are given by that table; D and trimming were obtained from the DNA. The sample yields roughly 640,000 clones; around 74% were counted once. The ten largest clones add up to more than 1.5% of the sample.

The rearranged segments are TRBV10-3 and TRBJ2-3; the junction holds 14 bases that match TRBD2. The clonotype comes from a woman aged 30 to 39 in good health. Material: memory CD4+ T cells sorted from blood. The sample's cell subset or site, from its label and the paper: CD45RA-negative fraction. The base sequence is TGTGCCATCGGGGGGACTAGCGGGAGTTCCAGCACAGATACGCAGTATTTT. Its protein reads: CAIGGTSGSSSTDTQYF.